Each of the 8 T cell receptor beta chains below was sequenced from the same sample in a study of identical twins. TCRdb fed the 5' RACE reads into MiXCR, producing one record per CDR3 protein. Of about 300,000 distinct CDR3 sequences listed, roughly an eighth are singletons. These data also featured in a second study, about yellow fever vaccine responses in identical twins.

Sequencing was done on a sample of CD8+ T cells sorted from blood. The receptors derive from a young woman in good health.

The sample holds a few counts of this clonotype. This rearrangement joins TRBV7-8 to TRBJ2-6; D may match TRBD1 or TRBD2 (6 bases each). CDR3 length: 19 amino acids. Germline-derived CDR1 and CDR2 are SGHVS and FQNEAQ. The germline V and J ends were trimmed by 1 base and 0 bases, with 16 bases remaining between them. The CDR3 here is CASSLVGGSPYSGANVLTF. CDR3 coding DNA: TGTGCCAGCAGCTTAGTGGGGGGCTCCCCCTACTCTGGGGCCAACGTCCTGACTTTC.

This clonotype was seen at least ten times. The germline gene is not matched at one end of the junction; a read error may be the cause. This chain connects TRBV10-1 to TRBJ2-3, with D perhaps being TRBD1 or TRBD2 (5 bases each). Looked up from germline, CDR1 is WNHNN and CDR2 is SYGVQD (reference sequence). The CDR3 consists of 9 residues. CDR3 in amino acids: CARDLGTNF. The DNA for the CDR3 is TGCGCCAGAGACCTGGGGACGAATTTT.

This clonotype was counted ten times or more. The chain combines TRBV15 with TRBJ1-5; D not certain. Per germline, CDR1 LNHNV and CDR2 YYDKDF (reference sequence). Trimming left V 0 bases short and J 0 bases short, with 12 bases between. This CDR3 contains 17 residues. CDR3 sequence: CATSRDSHEHSNQPQHF. CDR3 DNA sequence: TGTGCCACCAGCAGAGATTCACATGAACATAGCAATCAGCCCCAGCATTTT.

By share, this clonotype ranks as hyperexpanded. This chain links TRBV6-2 or TRBV6-3 with TRBJ2-1, with unresolved D. The V end lost 6 bases, the J end lost 5 bases, and 23 bases lay between the germline ends. This CDR3 has 17 residues. CDR1 MNHEY and CDR2 SVGEGT come from the germline V gene. The CDR3 loop reads CASSNSDRTYGDNEQFF. Written as DNA, the CDR3 is TGTGCCAGCAGCAACAGCGATAGGACGTACGGCGACAATGAGCAGTTCTTC.

The chain is built from TRBV14 and TRBJ2-5, with 9 bases aligning to TRBD2. Trimming cost V 3 bases and J 0 bases; bases outside gene matches: 8. Germline V lookup: CDR1 SGHDN, CDR2 FVKESK. The CDR3 is made up of 17 amino acids. The CDR3 spells CASSHPAGGLYQETQYF. The CDR3 DNA is TGTGCCAGCAGCCACCCAGCGGGAGGTTTGTACCAAGAGACCCAGTACTTC.

This clonotype was seen ten or more times. The chain employs TRBV5-6 and TRBJ1-2, with D unclear. Per germline, CDR1 SGHDT and CDR2 YYEEEE. V was cut by 4 bases and J by 4 bases, with 20 bases left in between. The CDR3 has 16 residues. The DNA for the CDR3 is TGTGCCAGCAGCGATCCAGCCGGTAGGGCTGTCTATGGCTACACCTTC. This encodes CASSDPAGRAVYGYTF.

This clonotype occurred a few times. V gene TRBV5-1 combines with J gene TRBJ1-1; weak D call: TRBD1 (6 bases). CDR1 SGHRS and CDR2 YFSETQ come from the germline V gene. CDR3 length: 16 amino acids. V lost 1 base and J 5 bases, leaving 18 bases between the germline ends. CDR3 in amino acids: CASSLISRDTQTEAFF. The CDR3 DNA follows: TGCGCCAGCAGCTTGATAAGCCGGGACACCCAAACTGAAGCTTTCTTT.

This clonotype has just a few counts. The chain carries TRBV5-1 and TRBJ2-1; weak D call: TRBD1 (5 bases). The length of the CDR3 is 14 residues. In germline, CDR1 is SGHRS, CDR2 YFSETQ. Between the trimmed V and J ends, which lost 3 bases and 3 bases, there was a span of 10 bases. CDR3: CASSSQEFYNEQFF. CDR3 nucleotide sequence: TGCGCCAGCAGCTCACAGGAATTCTACAATGAGCAGTTCTTC. Full variable domain (rest looked up from reference TRBV5-1 and TRBJ2-1): KAGVTQTPRYLIKTRGQQVTLSCSPISGHRSVSWYQQTPGQGLQFLFEYFSETQRNKGNFPGRFSGRQFSNSRSEMNVSTLELGDSALYLCASSSQEFYNEQFFGPGTRLTVL.